This T cell receptor beta chain was identified during a study of identical twins. MiXCR was run by TCRdb on the 5' RACE reads, yielding one entry per CDR3 protein. The table lists 430,000 or so distinct CDR3 sequences, roughly a quarter of them singletons. This clonotype turned up a few times. The CDR3 totals 13 residues. Germline-derived CDR1 and CDR2 are SNHLY and FYNNEI. Trimming left V 7 bases short and J 6 bases short, with 10 bases between. The sample was also reused in another study, on T cells expressing NK-cell markers.

Sequences were obtained from CD4+ T cells sorted from blood. The chain employs TRBV2 and TRBJ1-6; D ambiguous. The sequence derives from a woman between 18 and 29 years old in good health. The CDR3 is CASISEGNSPLHF. Here the CDR3 DNA reads TGTGCCAGCATATCAGAGGGTAATTCACCCCTCCACTTT.